The sequence of this T cell receptor beta chain was determined in a study of OX40 agonist ivuxolimab in advanced cancers. Notes on the research overall: Ivuxolimab was a fully human IgG2 agonistic monoclonal antibody targeting the costimulatory receptor OX40 (CD134). Intravenous ivuxolimab was administered to patients every 2 weeks at six dose levels: 0.01, 0.1, 0.3, 1.5, 3 and 10 mg/kg. Of the 50 or so patients in dose escalation, around 20 had hepatocellular carcinoma, approximately 15 had melanoma, 9 had renal cell carcinoma and 9 had head and neck cancer. The dose-escalation cohort was 82.7% male with a mean age of 60 years, ranging from about 23 to 85. Patients were allowed to have had prior anti-PD-1, anti-PD-L1 or anti-CTLA-4 therapy, and 30% to 40% of the dose-escalation patients had previously received checkpoint inhibitors. Partial responses were achieved by three dose-escalation patients, of whom one had hepatocellular carcinoma and two had cutaneous melanoma. The point of sequencing TCRbeta in the periphery was to test whether ivuxolimab changed TCR sequence diversity and drove clonal T-cell expansion. The paper reports the monotherapy dose-escalation portion (N of about 51 patients) of the phase I ivuxolimab trial. Broad study findings and their caveats: Clonal expansion of both CD4+ and CD8+ blood T cells was observed from baseline to week 6 at doses 0.1 to 3.0 mg/kg. Low levels of normalized T-cell clonal expansion were also seen in some nonresponding patients. On average, CD8+ T cells showed more expanded clones than CD4+ T cells after ivuxolimab. In the 0.1-3.0 mg/kg groups, partial responders were among the patients with the lowest normalized peripheral clonal expansion, particularly in CD8+ T cells. Antigen specificity was not determined for the clonally expanded peripheral T cells.

Points on this clone: Its target antigen remains unknown. Per-nucleotide qualities are absent, and no much larger clonotype sits a single base away.

Its CDR3 holds 15 amino acids, cysteine through phenylalanine. Just the 45-base CDR3 DNA is kept, in frame starting at base 1. Unmatched junction bases come to 9, with V trimmed by 7 bases and J by 2 bases. Based on the germline V gene (reference sequence), the CDR1 and CDR2 sequences are MNHNY and SVGAGI. The trial excluded patients who had a history of autoimmune disease or who were on systemic immunosuppression. Peripheral blood for TCR sequencing was collected from all dose cohorts at baseline, on cycle 4 day 1, and on cycle 7 day 1. The samples were drawn from a first-in-human, open-label, multicenter phase I dose-escalation trial of ivuxolimab. The trial enrolled adults with locally advanced or metastatic head and neck squamous cell, hepatocellular, melanoma or renal cell carcinoma. CD4+ and CD8+ T cells were sorted separately from peripheral blood before TCR sequencing. To sequence the TCRbeta CDR3 region, genomic DNA was isolated from the sorted cells. The immunoSEQ Assay was used for sequencing of TCRbeta CDR3 regions. As stored in TCRdb, this immuneACCESS dataset retains in-frame rearrangements with V and J assigned. A fraction of the clones does not appear; measured against another copy, unresolved V genes explain less than half of the discrepancy, and the remainder lacks a known reason. The sample table records around 15,000 clones; 80% to 90% of these occur just once. The ten biggest clones cover 15% to 20% of the sample.

Sequencing used CD4+ or CD8+ T cells sorted from blood, obtained in a trial of the OX40 agonist ivuxolimab. The chain is encoded by TRBV6-6 joined to TRBJ2-3; 7 junctional bases match TRBD1. This clonotype was sampled from an adult with an advanced solid tumor such as melanoma, head and neck, liver or kidney cancer. The DNA sequence is as follows: TGTGCCAGCACCGTAAGACAGGGTGTCACAGATACGCAGTATTTT. It codes for CASTVRQGVTDTQYF.